This T cell receptor (beta chain) emerged from a study of shared clonotypes between healthy human individuals. Across the study: The people who gave samples were a couple of women and a few men aged 18 to 49.

V lost 6 bases to trimming and J lost 4 bases, with 14 bases between them. The CDR3 has 14 amino acids. Germline V gene data show CDR1 as SGHRS and CDR2 as YFSETQ. Of note for this clone: Its matching antigen is unknown.

Generated by immunoSEQ multiplex PCR, the TCRdb table keeps only in-frame clones and is missing some. The sample shows some 500,000 clones, 90% to 96% of them seen only once. Study-wide points: At large depth, rarefaction still showed sorted-subset sequencing to be incomplete.

The TCR comes from a woman aged 25-40 years in good health. The rearrangement links TRBV5-1 to TRBJ2-1; TRBD1 is a possible D gene (6 bases). The sequenced sample was naive CD4+ T cells sorted from blood. Indicated subset: CD45RA+ positively selected. CDR3 sequence (DNA): TGCGCCAGCACCCTGGGGGCCCCATACAATGAGCAGTTCTTC. It yields the protein CASTLGAPYNEQFF.